This entry describes one T cell receptor beta chain. This specimen comes from a study of blood T cell repertoires in COVID-19. Looking at the study overall: Samples of COVID-19 (acute and convalescent) were obtained from the United States, Italy and Spain. Sources were T cells, B-cell-depleted T cells, or PBMCs; the material itself was cDNA or gDNA.

Authors' data handling: Amplified reference gene primers provided the basis for estimating nucleated cell counts. Sequencing used immunoSEQ multiplex PCR; TCRdb keeps in-frame clones, though not all of them. V, J and clone size derive from that table, while D and trimming were established from the DNA sequence. The sample yields fewer than 90,000 clones, approximately 85% seen once. Sequenced: peripheral blood. The source of this sequence is a man in his 70s with acute or convalescent COVID-19.

As DNA, the CDR3 is TGTGCCAGCAGCGTAGGTAGGTGGGAGGGCCGGAATGAGCAGTTCTTC. Translating gives CASSVGRWEGRNEQFF. The chain carries TRBV9 and TRBJ2-1; 7 bases align to TRBD2. The CDR3 loop spans 16 amino acids. Germline V gene sequence: CDR1 SGDLS, CDR2 YYNGEE. Trimming took 0 bases from V and 7 from J; bases not matched to a gene: 10.